The 29 T cell receptor beta chains in this list originate from one sample, sequenced in a study of blood T cell repertoires in COVID-19. Using immunoSEQ multiplex PCR, the repertoire was profiled, and TCRdb retains in-frame clones only, with some absent. The sample holds roughly 100,000 clones, roughly four fifths seen once. Sequencing was done on a sample of peripheral blood. Receptor source: a man in his forties or fifties with active or convalescent COVID-19.

The genes are TRBV11-1 and TRBJ2-7; a possible D gene is TRBD2 (6 bases). V gave up 4 bases and J gave up 0 bases, with 13 bases separating them. CDR3 size: 15 residues. Germline lookup yields CDR1 SGHAT and CDR2 FQDESV (reference sequence). For the CDR3, the DNA is TGTGCCAGCAGCTACGGGGGAATAAGCTCCTACGAGCAGTACTTC. The encoded protein is CASSYGGISSYEQYF.

This clone was recorded a few times. The chain has TRBV19 and TRBJ1-1, with D uncertain. This CDR3 is 13 amino acids long. Trimming cost V 1 base and J 4 bases, with 7 bases left between them. Germline V gene data show CDR1 as LNHDA and CDR2 as SQIVND (reference sequence). The CDR3 DNA reads as TGTGCCAGTAGTATAGGACACACCACTGAAGCTTTCTTT. Amino acids: CASSIGHTTEAFF.

The CDR3 DNA sequence: TGCAGCGCCCGCGGGCAGACTGTGAACACCGGGGAGCTGTTTTTT. Its translation: CSARGQTVNTGELFF. This chain uses TRBV29-1 with TRBJ2-2, with D perhaps matching TRBD2 (5 bases). CDR3 length: 15 residues. The germline CDR1 and CDR2 sequences are SQVTM and ANQGSEA. Trimming pared 7 bases from V and 1 base from J, leaving 16 bases between.

V is TRBV7-3 and J is TRBJ1-6; D is perhaps TRBD1 (6 bases). The CDR3 runs to 15 residues. The ends were cut back, 5 bases at V and 7 bases at J, with 15 bases in the middle. From germline, CDR1 is SGHTA and CDR2 FQGTGA. The CDR3 sequence: CASSLQGERNSPLHF. DNA of the CDR3: TGTGCCAGCAGCCTACAGGGAGAAAGGAATTCACCCCTCCACTTT.

The rearrangement links TRBV6-5 to TRBJ2-3; 7 bases align to TRBD1. Germline values: CDR1 MNHEY, CDR2 SVGAGI. The J segment lost 6 bases and the V segment lost 6 bases, leaving 9 bases of the junction unmatched. The CDR3 has 14 amino acids. The CDR3 region has the DNA TGTGCCAGCAGGGATCTGACAGGGACGGATACGCAGTATTTT. It yields the protein CASRDLTGTDTQYF.

The CDR3 nucleotides read TGTGCCAGCAGCTTAAACAGCTTATCCTACAATGAGCAGTTCTTC. This encodes CASSLNSLSYNEQFF. The rearrangement uses TRBV11-2 and TRBJ2-1; D gene uncertain. The ends were cut back, 2 bases at V and 1 base at J, with 9 bases in the middle. The germline V gene encodes CDR1 SGHAT and CDR2 FQNNGV. The CDR3 consists of 15 residues. The variable domain in full, completed from reference TRBV11-2 and TRBJ2-1, reads EAGVAQSPRYKIIEKRQSVAFWCNPISGHATLYWYQQILGQGPKLLIQFQNNGVVDDSQLPKDRFSAERLKGVDSTLKIQPAKLEDSAVYLCASSLNSLSYNEQFFGPGTRLTVL.

This chain joins TRBV5-1 and TRBJ2-2; D is possibly TRBD1 (5 bases). Trimming left V 3 bases short and J 4 bases short, with 13 bases between. Germline V gene sequence: CDR1 SGHRS, CDR2 YFSETQ. This CDR3 is built from 15 residues. The chain's CDR3 is CASSYTTGVTGELFF. In DNA form, the CDR3 reads TGCGCCAGCAGCTATACTACAGGTGTCACCGGGGAGCTGTTTTTT.

This chain uses TRBV5-8 with TRBJ1-4; 8 bases are a match to TRBD1. Looked up from germline, CDR1 is SGHTS and CDR2 is YDEGEE. CDR3 length: 15 amino acids. The V and J ends lost 1 base and 8 bases, in that order; junction bases with no gene match: 7. DNA for the CDR3: TGTGCCAGCAGCTTGAGTCCAGGGGGCGGAGAAAAACTGTTTTTT. It codes for CASSLSPGGGEKLFF.

The J gene is TRBJ1-6, the V gene TRBV4-2; D uncertain. Per germline, CDR1 LGHNA and CDR2 YNFKEQ. The CDR3 has 17 amino acids. The V end was cut by 4 bases, the J end by 10 bases, with 23 bases between. Written as DNA, the CDR3 is TGTGCCAGCAGCCCTAACGGAGCGGGCGGCAGCTACTCACCCCTCCACTTT. This encodes CASSPNGAGGSYSPLHF.

V usage is TRBV25-1 and J usage is TRBJ2-2; 7 bases fit TRBD1. The CDR3 is made up of 13 amino acids. Germline V gene lookup returns CDR1 MGHDK and CDR2 SYGVNS. The junction had 3 bases not matched to a gene; V was cut back by 4 bases and J by 7 bases. CDR3 sequence reads: CASSATGSGELFF. In nucleotides, the CDR3 is TGTGCCAGCAGTGCGACAGGGAGCGGGGAGCTGTTTTTT.

This chain links TRBV5-4 with TRBJ2-2; D is uncertain. Germline CDR1 reads SGHNT; CDR2 reads YYREEE (reference sequence). The V gene lost 0 bases and the J gene lost 2 bases, with 5 bases spanning the gap. The CDR3 length is 14 residues. CDR3 coding DNA: TGTGCCAGCAGCTTGGTGACAAACACCGGGGAGCTGTTTTTT. This sequence encodes CASSLVTNTGELFF.

V and J are TRBV18 and TRBJ2-1; 15 bases match TRBD2. Per germline, CDR1 KGHSH and CDR2 LQKENI. With V trimmed by 3 bases and J by 0 bases, 6 bases remained unmatched. The CDR3 has 19 residues. CDR3 region: CASSPSGLAGGGSYNEQFF. CDR3 in DNA: TGTGCCAGCTCACCGTCAGGACTAGCGGGGGGGGGCTCCTACAATGAGCAGTTCTTC.

The chain employs TRBV12-5 and TRBJ1-2; TRBD1 aligns across 8 bases. The CDR3 has 13 amino acids. From germline, CDR1 is LGHNT and CDR2 FRNRAP. V lost 6 bases to trimming and J lost 3 bases; unmatched junction nucleotides: 3. CDR3 sequence reads: CASGSGQDYGYTF. The DNA of the CDR3 is TGTGCTAGTGGATCGGGACAGGACTATGGCTACACCTTC.

This chain uses TRBV30 with TRBJ2-1; 9 nucleotides match TRBD2. V was pared by 5 bases and J by 3 bases, with 8 bases of the junction left unmatched. From germline, CDR1 is GTSNPN and CDR2 SVGIG (reference sequence). CDR3 size: 15 residues. The CDR3: CAWGSRRGGYNEQFF. CDR3 sequence (DNA): TGTGCCTGGGGGTCCCGGCGGGGGGGCTACAATGAGCAGTTCTTC.

The V and J genes are TRBV29-1 and TRBJ1-1, with D hard to call. The V gene's germline CDR1 is SQVTM and CDR2 ANQGSEA. The CDR3 has 14 residues. Trimming stripped 2 bases from V and 7 bases from J, with 17 bases between. In DNA, the CDR3 is TGCAGCGTTGAAAGAGGAATCGGGGTGAGTGAAGCTTTCTTT. As protein: CSVERGIGVSEAFF. The full variable domain, rest sourced from reference TRBV29-1 and TRBJ1-1, is SAVISQKPSRDICQRGTSLTIQCQVDSQVTMMFWYRQQPGQSLTLIATANQGSEATYESGFVIDKFPISRPNLTFSTLTVSNMSPEDSSIYLCSVERGIGVSEAFFGQGTRLTVV.

As to this clone: Other DNA sequences in this specimen translate into the identical CDR3. The chain links TRBV4-2 to TRBJ1-2; 7 bases line up with TRBD1. CDR3 size: 14 residues. The junction had 0 bases not matched to a gene; V was cut back by 0 bases and J by 2 bases. Germline V gene sequence: CDR1 LGHNA, CDR2 YNFKEQ. CDR3 nucleotides: TGTGCCAGCAGCCAAGACAGGGGGAACTATGGCTACACCTTC. This translates into CASSQDRGNYGYTF.

J is TRBJ1-2 and V is TRBV30; 9 nucleotides agree with TRBD1. This CDR3 is built from 15 residues. After removal of 6 bases from V and 2 bases from J, the junction contained 10 bases not matched to a gene. CDR1 and CDR2 from the germline V gene are GTSNPN and SVGIG (reference sequence). CDR3 in DNA: TGTGCCTGCTCGTCCGGGACAGGGAAAAACTATGGCTACACCTTC. It codes for CACSSGTGKNYGYTF.

This clone was seen once. The chain employs TRBV11-2 and TRBJ1-2, with D uncertain. The V gene's germline CDR1 is SGHAT and CDR2 FQNNGV. The CDR3 is made up of 13 amino acids. The V end was cut by 6 bases, the J end by 3 bases, with 11 bases between. CDR3: CASRGPEDYGYTF. The CDR3 region has the DNA TGTGCCAGCAGGGGTCCCGAGGACTATGGCTACACCTTC.

The chain uses TRBV12-5 and TRBJ1-6, with 8 nucleotides matching TRBD1. This CDR3 has 15 residues. The germline V gene has CDR1 LGHNT and CDR2 FRNRAP. V lost 6 bases, J lost 6 bases, and 7 bases stayed unmatched. Here the CDR3 DNA reads TGTGCTAGTGGGCGTGGACAGGGTGGTAATTCACCCCTCCACTTT. This gives the protein CASGRGQGGNSPLHF.

The V call is TRBV11-2, the J call TRBJ2-5; 7 bases fit TRBD1. The trim removed 5 bases at V and 1 base at J, leaving 7 bases unmatched. The CDR3 spans 15 residues. Germline lookup yields CDR1 SGHAT and CDR2 FQNNGV. The CDR3 sequence: CASSLEGTAQETQYF. The CDR3 DNA follows: TGTGCCAGCAGCCTCGAAGGGACAGCCCAAGAGACCCAGTACTTC.

In its sample, this clone was seen once. This chain joins TRBV9 and TRBJ2-2; TRBD1 might be the D (5 bases). CDR3 size: 14 residues. CDR1 SGDLS and CDR2 YYNGEE come from the germline V gene. V lost 0 bases and J 4 bases, leaving 7 bases between the germline ends. The CDR3 protein is CASSVGQPTGELFF. The CDR3, as DNA: TGTGCCAGCAGCGTAGGACAGCCCACCGGGGAGCTGTTTTTT.

The rearrangement joins TRBV5-4 to TRBJ2-5; D perhaps matches TRBD2 (5 bases). This CDR3 is 15 amino acids long. Trimming removed 4 bases from V and 3 bases from J, with 16 bases in between. The germline gives CDR1 SGHNT, CDR2 YYREEE (reference sequence). The CDR3 DNA is TGTGCCAGCAGCCCGCCGGGAACATCAAAAGAGACCCAGTACTTC. Its protein product is CASSPPGTSKETQYF.

This chain joins TRBV3-1 (or the pseudogene TRBV3-2) and TRBJ1-1, with a tentative D call TRBD1 (6 bases). CDR1 LGHDT and CDR2 YNNKEL come from the germline V gene (reference sequence). Trimming removed 6 bases from V and 6 bases from J, with 14 bases in between. CDR3 length: 13 amino acids. As DNA, the CDR3 is TGTGCCAGCAGTAGGAGGGGGGGGTCTGAAGCTTTCTTT. This sequence encodes CASSRRGGSEAFF.

V is TRBV30 and J is TRBJ1-3; 11 bases map to TRBD1. The junction had 5 bases not matched to a gene; V was cut back by 3 bases and J by 4 bases. Germline V CDR1 and CDR2: GTSNPN, SVGIG (reference sequence). This CDR3 spans 15 amino acids. The CDR3 DNA is TGTGCCTGGAGCCGGACAGGGGGCGCGGGAAACACCATATATTTT. Its protein product is CAWSRTGGAGNTIYF. The full variable domain, its missing parts supplied by reference TRBV30 and TRBJ1-3, is SQTIHQWPATLVQPVGSPLSLECTVEGTSNPNLYWYRQAAGRGLQLLFYSVGIGQISSEVPQNLSASRPQDRQFILSSKKLLLSDSGFYLCAWSRTGGAGNTIYFGEGSWLTVV.

The gene calls are TRBV9 and TRBJ1-1; TRBD1 is a possible D gene (6 bases). This CDR3 region has 15 residues. Trimming left V 4 bases short and J 0 bases short, with 13 bases between. Per the germline V gene, CDR1 is SGDLS and CDR2 is YYNGEE. The CDR3 spells CASSPGDKMNTEAFF. DNA for the CDR3: TGTGCCAGCAGCCCCGGGGACAAAATGAACACTGAAGCTTTCTTT.

Concerning this clone itself: One base away lies a much larger clone, so this may be a sequencing read error. The rearrangement uses TRBV19 and TRBJ2-2; TRBD1 might be the D (6 bases). The CDR3 is made up of 11 amino acids. The V gene's germline CDR1 is LNHDA and CDR2 SQIVND (reference sequence). V was pared by 10 bases and J by 5 bases, with 8 bases between. CDR3 DNA: TGTGCCACCCAGGGGACCGGGGAGCTGTTTTTT. This gives the protein CATQGTGELFF. Drawing the rest from reference TRBV19 and TRBJ2-2, the complete variable domain is DGGITQSPKYLFRKEGQNVTLSCEQNLNHDAMYWYRQDPGQGLRLIYYSQIVNDFQKGDIAEGYSVSREKKESFPLTVTSAQKNPTAFYLCATQGTGELFFGEGSRLTVL.

The chain links TRBV2 to TRBJ2-7; 15 positions match TRBD2. The CDR3 spans 15 residues. The germline gives CDR1 SNHLY, CDR2 FYNNEI. The trim removed 8 bases at V and 4 bases at J, leaving 6 bases unmatched. The CDR3 nucleotides are TGTGCCAGCCGGACTAGCGGGGGGGCCGGGTACGAGCAGTACTTC. Its translation is CASRTSGGAGYEQYF.

The chain joins TRBV5-1 to TRBJ1-6, with 7 bases identical to TRBD1. The CDR3 has 17 residues. The V and J ends lost 5 bases and 10 bases, in that order; junction bases with no gene match: 18. Germline CDR1 is SGHRS and CDR2 is YFSETQ. The CDR3 is CASSPNQQGTLGSPLHF. The CDR3 DNA reads TGCGCCAGCAGTCCAAACCAACAGGGGACCCTAGGATCACCCCTCCACTTT.

The CDR3 loop reads CASSPTTRGNQPQHF. In DNA form, the CDR3 reads TGTGCCAGCAGCCCCACCACGCGGGGCAATCAGCCCCAGCATTTT. This chain uses TRBV6-5 with TRBJ1-5, with D unclear. The V end was cut by 6 bases, the J end by 2 bases, with 14 bases between. The CDR3 totals 15 residues. Germline V gene data show CDR1 as MNHEY and CDR2 as SVGAGI.